These 24 T cell receptor beta chains share one sample of origin, sequenced in a study of cytomegalovirus exposure and HLA in healthy donors. Vbeta (60) and Jbeta (13) primers were used in the PCR. TCRdb keeps only in-frame clones here, not all; method: immunoSEQ multiplex PCR. In the table there are more than 85,000 clones, under 85% of which are singletons. Sample: PBMCs. These receptor sequences come from a man in his thirties or forties in good health and CMV-seronegative.

In this sample, this clone turned up once. V usage is TRBV4-3 and J usage is TRBJ2-1; 7 positions match TRBD2. CDR3 length: 17 amino acids. Trimming cost V 1 base and J 0 bases; bases outside gene matches: 6. The germline CDR1 and CDR2 sequences are LGHNA and YSLEER. DNA for the CDR3: TGCGCCAGCAGCCAAGGGCTAGCGGACGCCTCCTACAATGAGCAGTTCTTC. Translation gives CASSQGLADASYNEQFF.

The table lists this clone with a few counts. This sequence joins TRBV21-1 and TRBJ1-1; the D call TRBD1 from the table was never checked on the DNA. TRBV21-1 is a listed pseudogene. The CDR3 is 13 residues long. CDR3 in amino acids: CASSKGPQGEAFF. The DNA of the CDR3 is TGTGCCAGCAGCAAAGGCCCCCAGGGAGAAGCTTTCTTT.

The V gene is TRBV10-2, the J gene TRBJ2-1; 9 bases are shared with TRBD2. Germline V gene lookup returns CDR1 WSHSY and CDR2 SAAADI. The CDR3 runs 17 residues. Trimming took 3 bases from V and 2 from J; bases not matched to a gene: 8. The CDR3: CASSDSRLAETYNEQFF. CDR3 DNA sequence: TGCGCCAGCAGTGATTCCAGACTAGCGGAGACCTACAATGAGCAGTTCTTC.

V is TRBV7-6 and J is TRBJ2-3; perhaps TRBD1 as D (6 bases). Per the germline V gene, CDR1 is SGHVS and CDR2 is FNYEAQ. The length of the CDR3 is 15 residues. Trimming took 1 base from V and 2 from J, leaving 10 bases between them. In DNA, the CDR3 is TGTGCCAGCAGCTTAGAACAGGGATACACAGATACGCAGTATTTT. Protein product: CASSLEQGYTDTQYF.

This chain joins TRBV6-1 and TRBJ2-2; D unresolved. The germline V gene encodes CDR1 MNHNS and CDR2 SASEGT. The germline V and J ends were trimmed by 7 bases and 1 base, with 7 bases remaining between them. The CDR3 is 13 amino acids. The CDR3 sequence: CASIDQNTGELFF. CDR3 DNA: TGTGCCAGCATAGATCAGAACACCGGGGAGCTGTTTTTT.

The rearrangement uses TRBV6-1 and TRBJ2-2; 8 bases are a match to TRBD1. V shed 5 bases, J shed 5 bases, and the junction held 7 bases outside the gene matches. Germline lookup yields CDR1 MNHNS and CDR2 SASEGT. This CDR3 is 15 amino acids long. CDR3: CASSWEQGVTGELFF. The CDR3 DNA reads TGTGCCAGCAGTTGGGAACAGGGGGTGACCGGGGAGCTGTTTTTT.

The V gene is TRBV9, the J gene TRBJ2-3; the D gene is possibly TRBD2 (5 bases). Germline V gives CDR1 SGDLS, CDR2 YYNGEE. Trimming removed 3 bases from V and 1 base from J, with 12 bases in between. The CDR3 extends over 15 amino acids. As DNA, the CDR3 is TGTGCCAGCAGCGCTCCTGCGGAGGGCACAGATACGCAGTATTTT. Protein sequence: CASSAPAEGTDTQYF. The full variable domain, completed using reference TRBV9 and TRBJ2-3, is DSGVTQTPKHLITATGQRVTLRCSPRSGDLSVYWYQQSLDQGLQFLIQYYNGEERAKGNILERFSAQQFPDLHSELNLSSLELGDSALYFCASSAPAEGTDTQYFGPGTRLTVL.

As regards this clone: At one end the junction does not follow the germline gene, possibly because of a read error. The rearrangement uses TRBV4-3 and TRBJ2-2; 7 bases are shared with TRBD1. Germline CDR1 LGHNA, CDR2 YSLEER. The CDR3 has 16 residues. The CDR3 DNA reads as TGCGTCAGCAGCCAAGATGACAGGGCTCGGACCGGGGAGCTGTTTTTT. Its translation: CVSSQDDRARTGELFF.

In this sample, this clone turned up once. The chain couples TRBV5-8 to TRBJ2-7; TRBD2 matches 9 bases. There are 16 residues in the CDR3. Trimming at V came to 4 bases and at J to 4 bases, leaving 12 bases not matched to a gene. From germline, CDR1 is SGHTS and CDR2 YDEGEE. The DNA for the CDR3 is TGTGCCAGCAGCCTGGGGCCGGGACTAGCTCGTTACGAGCAGTACTTC. This encodes CASSLGPGLARYEQYF.

Only one count was recorded for this clone. V gene TRBV5-1 combines with J gene TRBJ2-5, with 7 bases lining up with TRBD1. CDR3 length: 15 residues. CDR1 is SGHRS and CDR2 is YFSETQ in the germline V gene. The trim removed 1 base at V and 4 bases at J, leaving 7 bases unmatched. The CDR3: CASSLLGGAGETQYF. The CDR3 region has the DNA TGCGCCAGCAGCTTGTTAGGGGGCGCGGGAGAGACCCAGTACTTC.

This chain uses TRBV14 with TRBJ1-1; tentatively, D is TRBD1 (5 bases). The ends were cut back, 0 bases at V and 5 bases at J, with 13 bases in the middle. The CDR3 spans 15 residues. CDR1 and CDR2 from the germline V gene are SGHDN and FVKESK. This CDR3 reads CASSQDRLGGTEAFF. Here the CDR3 DNA reads TGTGCCAGCAGCCAAGATCGGTTGGGGGGAACTGAAGCTTTCTTT.

The CDR3 reads CASSLAARVGEAFF. CDR3 DNA: TGTGCCAGCAGCTTAGCGGCCAGGGTAGGTGAAGCTTTCTTT. V is TRBV11-2 and J is TRBJ1-1; the D gene is possibly TRBD1 (5 bases). The germline V gene has CDR1 SGHAT and CDR2 FQNNGV. Trimming stripped 1 base from V and 7 bases from J, with 13 bases between. The CDR3 sequence is 14 residues long.

In this sample, this clone turned up once. The V gene is TRBV7-9, the J gene TRBJ2-1; 7 bases are a match to TRBD1. This CDR3 comprises 15 residues. The germline V gene encodes CDR1 SEHNR and CDR2 FQNEAQ (reference sequence). After removal of 9 bases from V and 0 bases from J, the junction contained 8 bases not matched to a gene. The CDR3 nucleotides read TGTGCCAGTGAACTGGGACAGAGCTCCTACAATGAGCAGTTCTTC. This codes for CASELGQSSYNEQFF.

V usage is TRBV4-1 and J usage is TRBJ1-5; D is possibly TRBD1 (5 bases). CDR3 length: 16 residues. Trimming stripped 0 bases from V and 5 bases from J, with 14 bases between. Per germline, CDR1 MGHRA and CDR2 YSYEKL. The CDR3, as DNA: TGCGCCAGCAGCCAAGATCCGGGGGTTAGTTATCAGCCCCAGCATTTT. As protein: CASSQDPGVSYQPQHF.

In its sample, this clone was seen a few times. The V call is TRBV4-1, the J call TRBJ2-2, with D possibly matching TRBD2 (5 bases). The CDR3 is 15 residues long. The germline V and J ends were trimmed by 0 bases and 7 bases, with 12 bases remaining between them. Germline-derived CDR1 and CDR2 are MGHRA and YSYEKL. In nucleotides, the CDR3 is TGCGCCAGCAGCCAAGATCGTCTAGCAGGCGGGGAGCTGTTTTTT. Protein product: CASSQDRLAGGELFF.

V gene TRBV5-6 combines with J gene TRBJ2-7, with 8 bases that match TRBD2. V was pared by 6 bases and J by 1 base, with 12 bases of the junction left unmatched. The CDR3 spans 16 residues. Germline-derived CDR1 and CDR2 are SGHDT and YYEEEE. CDR3: CASINIAGTLSYEQYF. Written as DNA, the CDR3 is TGTGCCAGCATAAATATAGCGGGAACCTTGTCCTACGAGCAGTACTTC.

This clone was observed a handful of times. The chain links TRBV9 to TRBJ2-1, with 7 bases identical to TRBD2. This CDR3 contains 16 residues. V lost 3 bases and J lost 3; bases outside the gene matches: 9. Germline V CDR1 and CDR2: SGDLS, YYNGEE. The CDR3 bases are TGTGCCAGCAGCGCCCGGATCGGCGGGAGCTACAATGAGCAGTTCTTC. Protein product: CASSARIGGSYNEQFF.

The DNA for the CDR3 is TGTGCCAGCAGCTTAGAGAGGTACAGGACAGGGGATAATTCACCCCTCCACTTT. It is translated as CASSLERYRTGDNSPLHF. The chain carries TRBV7-9 and TRBJ1-6; 9 nucleotides agree with TRBD1. V shed 1 base and J 5 bases; nucleotides not matched to a gene: 9. CDR1 SEHNR and CDR2 FQNEAQ come from the germline V gene (reference sequence). The CDR3 has 18 residues.

This clone was picked up a small number of times. The chain is built from TRBV28 and TRBJ2-1, with TRBD2 matching 7 bases. In germline, CDR1 is MDHEN, CDR2 SYDVKM. The CDR3 length is 13 residues. V shed 7 bases, J shed 9 bases, and the junction held 9 bases outside the gene matches. CDR3 DNA: TGTGCCAGCACCGAGGACCAGCGGGGTGAGCAGTTCTTC. Amino acid sequence: CASTEDQRGEQFF.

This clone has just a few counts. The rearrangement joins TRBV10-3 to TRBJ1-5, with 8 bases that match TRBD1. The CDR3 totals 14 residues. The trim removed 5 bases at V and 6 bases at J, leaving 6 bases unmatched. Germline assignment: CDR1 ENHRY and CDR2 SYGVKD. The CDR3 protein is CAISLDRVGQPQHF. The DNA of the CDR3 is TGTGCCATCAGTTTGGACAGGGTCGGTCAGCCCCAGCATTTT.

The gene calls are TRBV7-2 and TRBJ2-2; D is undetermined. The CDR3 covers 11 residues. Between the trimmed V and J ends, which lost 2 bases and 7 bases, there was a span of 2 bases. CDR1 is SGHTA and CDR2 is FQGNSA in the germline V gene. The DNA of the CDR3 is TGTGCCAGCAGCTTATACGGGGAGCTGTTTTTT. Translating it yields CASSLYGELFF.

This chain connects TRBV5-1 to TRBJ2-3; TRBD2 matches at 11 bases. Germline lookup yields CDR1 SGHRS and CDR2 YFSETQ. The length of the CDR3 is 16 residues. The V and J ends lost 1 base and 1 base, in that order; junction bases with no gene match: 2. The DNA for the CDR3 is TGCGCCAGCAGCTTGATAGCGGGGGGGGGCACAGATACGCAGTATTTT. It is translated as CASSLIAGGGTDTQYF.

The V gene is TRBV4-3, the J gene TRBJ1-1, with 7 bases matching TRBD1. With 0 bases clipped from V and 5 bases from J, the junction kept 15 bases outside the gene matches. CDR3 length: 18 residues. Germline V gene sequence: CDR1 LGHNA, CDR2 YSLEER. The CDR3 nucleotides read TGCGCCAGCAGCCAAGATCTTGTCAGGGGGTGGGGTGAGACTGAAGCTTTCTTT. Its translation is CASSQDLVRGWGETEAFF.

The genes are TRBV7-2 and TRBJ2-7; TRBD1 might be the D (6 bases). CDR1 SGHTA and CDR2 FQGNSA come from the germline V gene. Trimming removed 4 bases from V and 3 bases from J, with 10 bases in between. This CDR3 spans 13 amino acids. The CDR3 loop reads CASSSQGIYEQYF. For the CDR3, the DNA is TGTGCCAGCAGCTCACAGGGAATCTACGAGCAGTACTTC.